These 9 T cell receptor beta chains were all obtained from the same sample, sequenced in a study of control samples from healthy donors and cancer patients. Assay: immunoSEQ multiplex PCR; the TCRdb copy retains only in-frame clones and omits some. The sample records almost 95,000 clones, 90% being singletons. The sequenced sample was blood. The source is a young woman in good health.

The J gene is TRBJ1-2, the V gene TRBV20-1; TRBD1 aligns across 8 bases. Trimming removed 6 bases from V and 8 bases from J; junction bases left unmatched: 5. This CDR3 is 11 amino acids long. Germline values: CDR1 DFQATT, CDR2 SNEGSKA (reference sequence). The CDR3, as DNA: TGCAGTGCGGACAGGGATCCGGGCTACACCTTC. Translation gives CSADRDPGYTF.

Comments on this clone: The limits of the CDR3 on the DNA are not certain, so only TCRdb's listed CDR3 is given. The chain carries TRBV2 and TRBJ2-7. Germline CDR1 SNHLY, CDR2 FYNNEI. From its first to its last residue, the CDR3 has 12 amino acids. The CDR3 loop reads CASQRDLYECYF.

The chain uses TRBV6-5 and TRBJ1-6, with unresolved D. Germline V CDR1 and CDR2: MNHEY, SVGAGI. V lost 4 bases and J 9 bases, leaving 19 bases between the germline ends. The length of the CDR3 is 16 residues. CDR3 in DNA: TGTGCCAGCAGTTCCCCCGACCGCCCCGAGGCTTCACCCCTCCACTTT. It codes for CASSSPDRPEASPLHF.

The rearrangement joins TRBV12-3 or TRBV12-4 to TRBJ1-1; TRBD1 aligns across 7 bases. Trimming removed 8 bases from V and 6 bases from J; junction bases left unmatched: 9. This CDR3 has 13 residues. CDR3 nucleotide sequence: TGTGCCAGCGTAAGACAGGGAAGCTCTGAAGCTTTCTTT. As protein: CASVRQGSSEAFF.

The chain links TRBV2 to TRBJ1-4, with a possible D match to TRBD1 (6 bases). Germline loops: CDR1 SNHLY, CDR2 FYNNEI. The CDR3 runs to 14 residues. V dropped 1 base and J dropped 3 bases, with 6 bases sitting between them. CDR3 protein: CASSEGQANEKLFF. The CDR3 DNA follows: TGTGCCAGCAGTGAAGGACAGGCTAATGAAAAACTGTTTTTT.

This clone was detected once. The chain employs TRBV6-1 and TRBJ2-3, with TRBD2 identical over 12 bases. The CDR3 loop spans 16 amino acids. Germline V gene sequence: CDR1 MNHNS, CDR2 SASEGT. J lost 6 bases, V lost 4 bases, and 8 bases had no gene match. The CDR3 coding sequence is TGTGCCAGCAGTGTGTCTAGCGGGGGGGCCGGGGATACGCAGTATTTT. Translated: CASSVSSGGAGDTQYF.

V and J are TRBV3-1 (or the pseudogene TRBV3-2) and TRBJ2-1; D remains ambiguous. CDR1 LGHDT and CDR2 YNNKEL come from the germline V gene (reference sequence). The V end lost 4 bases, the J end lost 3 bases, and 16 bases lay between the germline ends. The CDR3 is made up of 16 amino acids. The CDR3 is CASSLLARALYNEQFF. DNA for the CDR3: TGTGCCAGCAGCCTTTTAGCCCGGGCCCTCTACAATGAGCAGTTCTTC.

The genes are TRBV5-6 and TRBJ2-7, with D hard to call. The CDR3 totals 15 residues. Germline V CDR1 and CDR2: SGHDT, YYEEEE. V dropped 2 bases and J dropped 6 bases, with 18 bases sitting between them. Written as DNA, the CDR3 is TGTGCCAGCAGCTTTTTTGGAGTTCAGGTACTCGAGCAGTACTTC. Translated: CASSFFGVQVLEQYF.

This clone appeared once. The chain recombines TRBV5-6 with TRBJ1-1; unclear D gene. V was clipped by 2 bases and J by 5 bases, with 7 bases between them. Per the germline V gene, CDR1 is SGHDT and CDR2 is YYEEEE. This CDR3 contains 12 residues. CDR3 coding DNA: TGTGCCAGCAGCTTCCGAGTGACTGAAGCTTTCTTT. This gives the protein CASSFRVTEAFF.